This TCR beta chain was sequenced in a study of type 1 regulatory T cells. Looked up from germline, CDR1 is SGHTA and CDR2 is FQGNSA. The CDR3 spans 16 residues. Trimming at V came to 4 bases and at J to 6 bases, leaving 12 bases not matched to a gene. In its sample, this clonotype was seen a few times. Its antigen remains unknown. TCRdb reanalysed the reads using MiXCR and keeps one entry per CDR3 protein. The data contain about 60,000 distinct CDR3 sequences, about 50% of them singletons. Broader study findings: Compared with non-Tr1 cells, Tr1 cells showed a narrower TCR repertoire.

Sequencing input: cultured non-Tr1 T cells, either the whole culture or a sorted T cell fraction (not recorded which). This clonotype was sampled from a human donor in good health. V is TRBV7-2 and J is TRBJ2-7, with 10 bases lining up with TRBD2. In nucleotides, the CDR3 is TGTGCCAGCAGCTCCCAGTTAGCGGGGGGATTGGGCGAGCAGTACTTC. It encodes CASSSQLAGGLGEQYF.